This T cell receptor beta chain comes out of a study of T-cell memory formation after mild COVID-19. Study results and limitations: For contracting clones, CD4+ ones sat mainly in CM and EM, CD8+ in EMRA.

TCR alpha and TCR beta cDNA libraries carrying sample barcodes and UMIs came from 5'RACE with constant-segment primers. TCRdb ran MiXCR on the 5' RACE reads and lists one entry per CDR3 protein. Of around 200,000 distinct CDR3 sequences in the sample, approximately 10% were seen once. The germline gives CDR1 SGHNT, CDR2 YYREEE (reference sequence). Trimming pared 4 bases from V and 2 bases from J, leaving 16 bases between. The CDR3 is 16 amino acids. Worth noting for this clonotype: Its antigen is currently unknown.

The chain joins TRBV5-4 to TRBJ1-3; perhaps TRBD1 as D (5 bases). This sequence originates from a man aged 18 to 35 who had mild COVID-19 (a few samples of this study predate the infection). Cell type and time point are not known. Sequencing input: PBMCs or a T cell subset sorted from them (not recorded which). DNA for the CDR3: TGTGCCAGCAGCCCGCAGGGAGGAATGGCTGGAAACACCATATATTTT. It is translated as CASSPQGGMAGNTIYF.